This entry lists 15 T cell receptor beta chains sequenced from one sample in a study of CD8+CD57+ T cells in acquired aplastic anemia. CDR3 and TCR beta VDJ profiling relied on genomic DNA as the template. Each CDR3 protein gets one entry after TCRdb re-called the reads with MiXCR. Counted here are some 140,000 distinct CDR3 sequences, around two fifths occurring once; the ten biggest clones make up 8% to 9.5%. Sequenced material: sorted CD4+, CD8+, or CD8+CD57+ T cells (not recorded which) from PBMCs. The receptors come from a human donor in good health, serving as a control.

This chain uses TRBV12-3 or TRBV12-4 with TRBJ1-4; no clear D gene. V lost 6 bases and J 8 bases, leaving 13 bases between the germline ends. The CDR3 extends over 13 amino acids. CDR3 region: CASSLEMSEKLFF. The CDR3 DNA reads TGTGCCAGCAGCCTTGAGATGTCAGAAAAACTGTTTTTT.

The table lists this clonotype with many counts. The V gene is TRBV24-1, the J gene TRBJ2-1; D may be TRBD2 (7 bases). The CDR3 contains 15 residues. The V and J ends lost 7 bases and 7 bases respectively, with 19 bases between them. Looked up from germline, CDR1 is KGHDR and CDR2 is SFDVKD. The CDR3 DNA is TGTGCCACCAGCGGCGGGGGCAGGGCGAGTAATGAGCAGTTCTTC. Translating it yields CATSGGGRASNEQFF.

The chain is built from TRBV25-1 and TRBJ1-5, with D possibly TRBD1 on 5 matching bases. The CDR3 is made up of 14 amino acids. Per germline, CDR1 MGHDK and CDR2 SYGVNS. Trimming left V 3 bases short and J 9 bases short, with 15 bases between. CDR3 region: CASSDTAPGMPQHF. DNA of the CDR3: TGTGCCAGCAGTGATACGGCCCCAGGGATGCCCCAGCATTTT.

This clonotype was recorded at least ten times. V and J are TRBV30 and TRBJ1-4; D remains unclear. The length of the CDR3 is 11 residues. Trimming took 4 bases from V and 3 from J, leaving 3 bases between them. Germline V lookup: CDR1 GTSNPN, CDR2 SVGIG (reference sequence). The CDR3 loop reads CAWTANEKLFF. The CDR3 nucleotides read TGTGCCTGGACCGCTAATGAAAAACTGTTTTTT.

This clonotype was detected ten times or more. V gene TRBV19 combines with J gene TRBJ2-6; no reliable D call. The length of the CDR3 is 16 residues. Germline CDR1 and CDR2: LNHDA and SQIVND (reference sequence). V was cut by 4 bases and J by 4 bases, with 14 bases left in between. The CDR3 DNA follows: TGTGCCAGTAGTACAGAACGACAAAGGGGGGCCAACGTCCTGACTTTC. It codes for CASSTERQRGANVLTF.

The chain combines TRBV2 with TRBJ2-5, with 10 positions matching TRBD2. With V trimmed by 3 bases and J by 7 bases, 5 bases remained unmatched. This CDR3 comprises 14 residues. The germline CDR1 and CDR2 sequences are SNHLY and FYNNEI. CDR3 amino acids: CASSEKRTSGTQYF. The DNA of the CDR3 is TGTGCCAGCAGTGAGAAAAGGACTAGCGGGACCCAGTACTTC. Full variable domain (remainder filled in from reference TRBV2 and TRBJ2-5): EPEVTQTPSHQVTQMGQEVILRCVPISNHLYFYWYRQILGQKVEFLVSFYNNEISEKSEIFDDQFSVERPDGSNFTLKIRSTKLEDSAMYFCASSEKRTSGTQYFGPGTRLLVL.

This clonotype was observed a handful of times. V and J are TRBV4-2 and TRBJ2-1; 11 bases match TRBD1. With V trimmed by 6 bases and J by 8 bases, 9 bases remained unmatched. CDR1 is LGHNA, CDR2 YNFKEQ, per germline. The CDR3 consists of 15 residues. The CDR3 sequence is CASSPGTGGGDEQFF. In DNA, the CDR3 is TGTGCCAGCAGTCCCGGGACAGGGGGTGGGGATGAGCAGTTCTTC.

This clonotype was recorded many times. The gene calls are TRBV6-6 and TRBJ2-3; D is uncertain. CDR3 length equals 13 residues. Trimming cost V 8 bases and J 2 bases, with 11 bases left between them. CDR1 MNHNY and CDR2 SVGAGI come from the germline V gene (reference sequence). CDR3 DNA sequence: TGTGCCAGCTATAGCCGGGCCACAGATACGCAGTATTTT. It codes for CASYSRATDTQYF.

This clonotype showed up many times. This sequence joins TRBV10-3 and TRBJ1-2, with 8 bases fitting TRBD1. Trimming removed 6 bases from V and 4 bases from J; junction bases left unmatched: 7. Per the germline V gene, CDR1 is ENHRY and CDR2 is SYGVKD. This CDR3 contains 14 residues. The CDR3 DNA reads as TGTGCCATCAGCCTACTGGGACAGGTCTATGGCTACACCTTC. Its translation is CAISLLGQVYGYTF.

This clonotype was recorded at least ten times. This chain uses TRBV29-1 with TRBJ1-1; no firm D call. The CDR3 loop spans 13 amino acids. The V gene lost 4 bases and the J gene lost 4 bases, with 13 bases spanning the gap. In germline, CDR1 is SQVTM, CDR2 ANQGSEA. The DNA of the CDR3 is TGCAGCGTTGCACGGAGGGCCGCCACTGAAGCTTTCTTT. Translating it yields CSVARRAATEAFF.

A word on this clonotype: This may be a read error: a much more frequent sequence differs by one nucleotide. The chain is built from TRBV7-2 and TRBJ1-1; D is ambiguous. The CDR3 totals 14 residues. Germline-derived CDR1 and CDR2 are SGHTA and FQGNSA. CDR3 amino acids: CASSLPLENTGAFF. Here the CDR3 DNA reads TGTGCCAGCAGCTTGCCCTTGGAGAACACTGGAGCTTTCTTT.

Turning to this clonotype: Being one base from a much bigger clone, this may be a read error. The rearrangement joins TRBV28 to TRBJ2-7, with 9 bases lining up with TRBD1. Germline V lookup: CDR1 MDHEN, CDR2 SYDVKM. The CDR3 is 14 residues long. The CDR3 DNA is TGTGCCAGCACCACAGGGGGCCAAGGGTACGAGCGGTACTTC. This translates into CASTTGGQGYERYF.

This clonotype was picked up many times. J is TRBJ2-7 and V is TRBV6-5; 8 bases are shared with TRBD1. The CDR3 is 13 residues long. Trimming took 8 bases from V and 4 from J; bases not matched to a gene: 7. Germline V gene lookup returns CDR1 MNHEY and CDR2 SVGAGI. This chain's CDR3 is CASGQGAWYEQYF. The CDR3 bases are TGTGCCAGCGGTCAGGGGGCATGGTACGAGCAGTACTTC.

This sequence joins TRBV11-2 and TRBJ2-7; D uncertain. Trimming left V 1 base short and J 6 bases short, with 7 bases between. Germline assignment: CDR1 SGHAT and CDR2 FQNNGV. The CDR3 totals 12 residues. CDR3 residues: CASSLVDGEQYF. In DNA, the CDR3 is TGTGCCAGCAGCTTAGTTGACGGCGAGCAGTACTTC.

Note on this clonotype: A much larger clone differs by one base, so this may be a read error. Here the CDR3 omits its conserved ending phenylalanine or tryptophan, so a read error is the likely source. The V call is TRBV30, the J call TRBJ1-2, with 8 nucleotides matching TRBD1. Germline V gene sequence: CDR1 GTSNPN, CDR2 SVGIG (reference sequence). The CDR3 extends over 13 amino acids. Germline trimming cut 1 base from V and 7 bases from J; bases unmatched to any gene: 5. The CDR3 nucleotides read TGTGCCTGGAGTGCATTACAGGGGGGTGGCTACACCTCC. Translated: CAWSALQGGGYTS.